The 19 T cell receptor beta chains in this list originate from one sample, sequenced in a study of identical twins. One entry per CDR3 protein results from TCRdb running MiXCR on the 5' RACE reads. Of about 890,000 distinct CDR3 sequences listed, over 9% are singletons. The data were also submitted as part of a second study, on yellow fever vaccine responses in identical twins.

Sequenced input: PBMCs. The receptors originated from a woman between 18 and 30 years old in good health.

The chain has TRBV3-1 and TRBJ1-1; unclear D gene. Trimming removed 2 bases at V and 0 bases at J, with 10 bases between. The CDR3 runs 15 residues. Germline CDR1 is LGHDT and CDR2 is YNNKEL (reference sequence). The CDR3 spells CASSQRAVMNTEAFF. CDR3 in DNA: TGTGCCAGCAGCCAAAGGGCAGTCATGAACACTGAAGCTTTCTTT.

Only a few counts were recorded for this clonotype. The chain joins TRBV20-1 to TRBJ2-3; the match to TRBD2 covers 14 bases. The CDR3 length is 15 residues. V lost 2 bases and J lost 5; bases outside the gene matches: 3. Germline V gives CDR1 DFQATT, CDR2 SNEGSKA (reference sequence). This chain's CDR3 is CSARPGLAGEDTQYF. DNA for the CDR3: TGCAGTGCTAGACCGGGACTAGCGGGGGAAGATACGCAGTATTTT.

Here the CDR3 reads CASSPSLSFETQYF. Here the CDR3 DNA reads TGTGCCAGCAGCCCCTCGTTAAGTTTCGAGACCCAGTACTTC. The V gene is TRBV7-8, the J gene TRBJ2-5; D is unclear. The V end was cut by 5 bases, the J end by 5 bases, with 15 bases between. Germline-derived CDR1 and CDR2 are SGHVS and FQNEAQ. The CDR3 is 14 residues long.

In this sample, this clonotype turned up a few times. The J gene is TRBJ2-5, the V gene TRBV6-1; D perhaps matches TRBD2 (6 bases). From germline, CDR1 is MNHNS and CDR2 SASEGT. CDR3 length: 14 residues. Trimming took off 6 bases at V and 2 bases at J, with 13 bases between the two ends. The CDR3 DNA reads as TGTGCCAGCAGCGGGAGTAACCCGCAAGAGACCCAGTACTTC. Encoded protein: CASSGSNPQETQYF.

The CDR3 reads CASSLLAGPPYEQYV. The CDR3, as DNA: TGTGCCAGCAGCTTACTTGCAGGGCCCCCCTACGAGCAGTACGTC. The chain uses TRBV11-2 and TRBJ2-7; TRBD1 might be the D (5 bases). The CDR3 has 15 residues. V dropped 2 bases and J dropped 2 bases, with 13 bases sitting between them. Germline V lookup: CDR1 SGHAT, CDR2 FQNNGV.

The gene calls are TRBV4-1 and TRBJ2-7; a weak D match, TRBD1 (6 bases). V shed 2 bases and J shed 2 bases, with 22 bases lying between them. This CDR3 is built from 18 residues. Germline loops: CDR1 MGHRA, CDR2 YSYEKL. The DNA for the CDR3 is TGCGCCAGCAGCCAACCTGCCCGGGACACACAACCGGCCTACGAGCAGTACTTC. Translating gives CASSQPARDTQPAYEQYF.

V and J are TRBV28 and TRBJ1-6, with a tentative D call TRBD1 (5 bases). Trimming took 4 bases from V and 9 from J, leaving 19 bases between them. From germline, CDR1 is MDHEN and CDR2 SYDVKM. The CDR3 covers 16 residues. In DNA form, the CDR3 reads TGTGCCAGCAGTTCCCTATGGGGGGGTTTCGGTTCACCCCTCCACTTT. Encoded protein: CASSSLWGGFGSPLHF.

This clonotype was counted many times. The chain employs TRBV20-1 and TRBJ1-1, with TRBD1 matching over 7 bases. Germline assignment: CDR1 DFQATT and CDR2 SNEGSKA (reference sequence). This CDR3 contains 13 residues. The ends lost 6 bases at V and 1 base at J; junction bases unmatched: 5. The CDR3 loop is CSAPDRPNTEAFF. In DNA, the CDR3 is TGCAGTGCCCCGGACAGGCCGAACACTGAAGCTTTCTTT.

This clonotype was counted between two and nine times. The rearrangement links TRBV20-1 to TRBJ2-1, with 12 bases identical to TRBD2. V lost 6 bases and J lost 4; bases outside the gene matches: 7. Per the germline V gene, CDR1 is DFQATT and CDR2 is SNEGSKA (reference sequence). This CDR3 has 15 residues. CDR3 in amino acids: CSAPLAGGRYNEQFF. The CDR3 coding sequence is TGCAGTGCCCCCCTAGCGGGAGGGCGGTACAATGAGCAGTTCTTC.

The chain combines TRBV12-3 or TRBV12-4 with TRBJ2-3; TRBD2 agrees at 9 bases. V trimming: 3 bases; J trimming: 2 bases; junction bases outside the gene matches: 6. This CDR3 spans 16 amino acids. The CDR3 loop is CASSFRLAGPTDTQYF. CDR3 DNA sequence: TGTGCCAGCAGTTTTAGGCTAGCGGGACCCACAGATACGCAGTATTTT.

This clonotype was seen a handful of times. This rearrangement joins TRBV20-1 to TRBJ2-3; no definite D call. The CDR3 has 11 amino acids. CDR1 and CDR2 (germline): DFQATT, SNEGSKA (reference sequence). Trimming left V 8 bases short and J 11 bases short, with 17 bases between. CDR3 amino acids: CSLLNIPEQYF. CDR3 in DNA: TGCAGTTTGCTAAATATCCCAGAGCAGTATTTT.

The J gene is TRBJ1-3, the V gene TRBV10-3, with 11 nucleotides matching TRBD1. V shed 8 bases and J 3 bases; nucleotides not matched to a gene: 3. Germline CDR1 and CDR2: ENHRY and SYGVKD. This CDR3 is 14 amino acids long. The CDR3 DNA reads TGTGCCATCGGGACAGGGGGACTTGGAAACACCATATATTTT. Protein product: CAIGTGGLGNTIYF.

This clonotype has a count of ten or more. The chain combines TRBV5-1 with TRBJ2-3, with unresolved D. The germline CDR1 and CDR2 sequences are SGHRS and YFSETQ. V was shortened by 6 bases and J by 4 bases, with 18 bases between the two germline ends. The CDR3 has 15 amino acids. CDR3 amino acids: CASTAAPPPADTQYF. The CDR3 nucleotides read TGCGCCAGCACCGCCGCCCCACCACCGGCAGATACGCAGTATTTT.

This clonotype was seen a handful of times. The V gene is TRBV9, the J gene TRBJ2-3; 10 bases align to TRBD2. CDR3 length: 16 residues. Losses at the gene ends were 4 bases for V and 4 bases for J; bases not matched to a gene: 9. Germline CDR1 SGDLS, CDR2 YYNGEE. The CDR3 here is CASSSRVLAGADTQYF. The DNA of the CDR3 is TGTGCCAGCAGCTCCCGGGTGCTAGCGGGAGCAGATACGCAGTATTTT. Full variable domain (rest looked up from reference TRBV9 and TRBJ2-3): DSGVTQTPKHLITATGQRVTLRCSPRSGDLSVYWYQQSLDQGLQFLIQYYNGEERAKGNILERFSAQQFPDLHSELNLSSLELGDSALYFCASSSRVLAGADTQYFGPGTRLTVL.

The genes are TRBV11-2 and TRBJ1-4; TRBD1 matches at 8 bases. Germline V CDR1 and CDR2: SGHAT, FQNNGV. This CDR3 has 14 residues. V was pared by 4 bases and J by 12 bases, with 10 bases of the junction left unmatched. The CDR3 is CASSSTRTGKELFF. The CDR3 bases are TGTGCCAGCAGCTCTACAAGGACAGGGAAGGAACTGTTTTTT.

The rearrangement uses TRBV3-1 and TRBJ2-3; TRBD2 agrees at 9 bases. CDR1 LGHDT and CDR2 YNNKEL come from the germline V gene (reference sequence). CDR3 length: 16 residues. V trimming: 0 bases; J trimming: 5 bases; junction bases outside the gene matches: 6. This CDR3 reads CASSQEASGIKDTQYF. The CDR3 DNA reads as TGTGCCAGCAGCCAAGAAGCTAGCGGGATAAAAGATACGCAGTATTTT.

This chain uses TRBV29-1 with TRBJ1-4, with D possibly being TRBD1 (6 bases). CDR3 length equals 15 residues. The germline V gene has CDR1 SQVTM and CDR2 ANQGSEA. Trimming removed 1 base from V and 5 bases from J, with 14 bases in between. CDR3 amino acids: CSVEGTGTPNEKLFF. The CDR3 nucleotides read TGCAGCGTTGAAGGTACCGGGACACCGAATGAAAAACTGTTTTTT.

The genes are TRBV7-3 and TRBJ2-1; possibly TRBD2 for D (5 bases). V was pared by 0 bases and J by 7 bases, with 7 bases between. Germline CDR1 and CDR2: SGHTA and FQGTGA. This CDR3 contains 13 residues. The CDR3: CASSLTTGNEQFF. CDR3 bases: TGTGCCAGCAGCTTAACGACGGGAAATGAGCAGTTCTTC.

The V and J genes are TRBV29-1 and TRBJ2-1; 8 bases fit TRBD1. The germline gives CDR1 SQVTM, CDR2 ANQGSEA. The CDR3 sequence is 13 residues long. V gave up 7 bases and J gave up 4 bases; unmatched junction bases: 6. The CDR3 DNA follows: TGCAGCGGGTTGACAGGGGAGTACAATGAGCAGTTCTTC. Encoded protein: CSGLTGEYNEQFF.